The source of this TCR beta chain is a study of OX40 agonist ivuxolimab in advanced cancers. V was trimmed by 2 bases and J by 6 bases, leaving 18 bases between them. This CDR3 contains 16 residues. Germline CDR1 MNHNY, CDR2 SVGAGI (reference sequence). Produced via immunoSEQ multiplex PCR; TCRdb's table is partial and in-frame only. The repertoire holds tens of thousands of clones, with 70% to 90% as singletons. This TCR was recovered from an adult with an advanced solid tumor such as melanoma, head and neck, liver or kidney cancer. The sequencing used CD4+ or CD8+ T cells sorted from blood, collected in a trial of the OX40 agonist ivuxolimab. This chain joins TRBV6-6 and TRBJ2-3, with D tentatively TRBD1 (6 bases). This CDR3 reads CASSYAWVQGGDTQYF. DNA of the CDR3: TGTGCCAGCAGTTACGCGTGGGTACAGGGTGGGGATACGCAGTATTTT.